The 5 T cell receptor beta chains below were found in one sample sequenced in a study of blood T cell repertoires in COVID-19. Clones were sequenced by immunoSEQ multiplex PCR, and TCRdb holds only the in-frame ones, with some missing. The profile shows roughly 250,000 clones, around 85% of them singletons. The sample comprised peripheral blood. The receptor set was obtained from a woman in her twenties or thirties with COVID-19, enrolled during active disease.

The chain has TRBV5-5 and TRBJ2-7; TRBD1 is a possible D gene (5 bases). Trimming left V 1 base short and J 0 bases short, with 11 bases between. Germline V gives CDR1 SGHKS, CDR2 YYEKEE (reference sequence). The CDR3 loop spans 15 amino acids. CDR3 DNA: TGTGCCAGCAGCTTGAGGGGTCAAGACTCCTACGAGCAGTACTTC. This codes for CASSLRGQDSYEQYF.

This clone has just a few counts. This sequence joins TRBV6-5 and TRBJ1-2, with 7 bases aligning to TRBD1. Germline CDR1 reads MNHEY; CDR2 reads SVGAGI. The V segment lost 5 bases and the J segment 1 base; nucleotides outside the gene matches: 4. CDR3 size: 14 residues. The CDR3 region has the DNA TGTGCCAGCAGTACTGGACAGGTTAACTATGGCTACACCTTC. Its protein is CASSTGQVNYGYTF.

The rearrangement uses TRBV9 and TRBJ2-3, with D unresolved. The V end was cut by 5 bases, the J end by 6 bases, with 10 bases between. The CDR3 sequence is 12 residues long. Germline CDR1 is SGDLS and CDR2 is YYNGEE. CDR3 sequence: CASSSQLDTQYF. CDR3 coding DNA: TGTGCCAGCAGTTCCCAGTTGGATACGCAGTATTTT.

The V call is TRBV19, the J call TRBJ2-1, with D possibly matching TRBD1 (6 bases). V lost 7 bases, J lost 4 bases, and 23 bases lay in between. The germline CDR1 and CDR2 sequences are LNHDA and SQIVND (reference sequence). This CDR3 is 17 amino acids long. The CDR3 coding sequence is TGTGCCAGTACCCCGATGCTTCAAGGGCAGGGGTACAATGAGCAGTTCTTC. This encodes CASTPMLQGQGYNEQFF.

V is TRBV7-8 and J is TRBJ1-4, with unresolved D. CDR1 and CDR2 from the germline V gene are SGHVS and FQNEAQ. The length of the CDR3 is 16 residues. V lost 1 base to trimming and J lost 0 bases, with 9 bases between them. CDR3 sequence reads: CASSLGRVATNEKLFF. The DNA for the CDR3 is TGTGCCAGCAGCTTAGGGAGGGTTGCAACTAATGAAAAACTGTTTTTT.